Following are 13 T cell receptor beta chains from one sample sequenced in a study of T-cell memory formation after mild COVID-19. TCRdb ran MiXCR on the 5' RACE reads and lists one entry per CDR3 protein. In the table there are about 210,000 distinct CDR3 sequences, about 11% of which are singletons. Sequencing input: PBMCs or a T cell subset sorted from them (not recorded which). The receptor source for this set is a man aged 18 to 29 who had mild COVID-19 (a few samples of this study predate the infection). Cell type and time point are not known.

The rearrangement uses TRBV5-1 and TRBJ2-7; 13 nucleotides match TRBD2. Per the germline V gene, CDR1 is SGHRS and CDR2 is YFSETQ. The CDR3 covers 15 residues. V lost 4 bases to trimming and J lost 4 bases; unmatched junction nucleotides: 5. The CDR3 sequence is CASSAQGLAGYEQYF. CDR3 DNA sequence: TGCGCCAGCAGCGCCCAGGGACTAGCGGGATACGAGCAGTACTTC.

CDR3 nucleotide sequence: TGCAGTGCTGGACTAGCGGGGCGCACAGATACGCAGTATTTT. As protein: CSAGLAGRTDTQYF. The rearrangement joins TRBV20-1 to TRBJ2-3; 12 bases match TRBD2. This CDR3 is built from 14 residues. Looked up from germline, CDR1 is DFQATT and CDR2 is SNEGSKA (reference sequence). Trimming removed 5 bases from V and 1 base from J; junction bases left unmatched: 1.

V is TRBV5-1 and J is TRBJ2-1, with D uncertain. Trimming pared 2 bases from V and 6 bases from J, leaving 9 bases between. Germline V lookup: CDR1 SGHRS, CDR2 YFSETQ. The CDR3 contains 13 residues. The CDR3 region is CASSFGPTNEQFF. The DNA of the CDR3 is TGCGCCAGCAGCTTTGGGCCGACCAATGAGCAGTTCTTC.

This clonotype was detected a few times. V and J are TRBV7-2 and TRBJ2-1; D call uncertain. Germline-derived CDR1 and CDR2 are SGHTA and FQGNSA. The CDR3 totals 14 residues. V lost 4 bases and J 2 bases, leaving 9 bases between the germline ends. The CDR3 protein is CASSSSGTYNEQFF. DNA of the CDR3: TGTGCCAGCAGCTCCTCCGGCACCTACAATGAGCAGTTCTTC.

V and J are TRBV9 and TRBJ2-1; possibly TRBD1 for D (6 bases). The V end was cut by 0 bases, the J end by 5 bases, with 9 bases between. The CDR3 has 14 residues. Germline V gene data show CDR1 as SGDLS and CDR2 as YYNGEE. The CDR3 region is CASSVVGDNNEQFF. The CDR3 nucleotides read TGTGCCAGCAGCGTAGTGGGGGACAACAATGAGCAGTTCTTC. Looking up the rest from reference TRBV9 and TRBJ2-1 gives the full variable domain: DSGVTQTPKHLITATGQRVTLRCSPRSGDLSVYWYQQSLDQGLQFLIQYYNGEERAKGNILERFSAQQFPDLHSELNLSSLELGDSALYFCASSVVGDNNEQFFGPGTRLTVL.

This clonotype was observed a handful of times. The chain links TRBV7-8 to TRBJ2-3; 7 bases map to TRBD2. The CDR3 extends over 15 amino acids. The trim removed 2 bases at V and 0 bases at J, leaving 2 bases unmatched. CDR1 and CDR2 (germline): SGHVS, FQNEAQ. CDR3 bases: TGTGCCAGCAGCTTATTGGGGGGGAGCACAGATACGCAGTATTTT. Amino acid sequence: CASSLLGGSTDTQYF.

The V and J genes are TRBV5-1 and TRBJ2-5; the match to TRBD1 covers 9 bases. Germline trimming cut 2 bases from V and 4 bases from J; bases unmatched to any gene: 15. The CDR3 is 18 amino acids. Germline CDR1 and CDR2: SGHRS and YFSETQ. This CDR3 reads CASSLSTGGKGQGETQYF. The CDR3 DNA follows: TGCGCCAGCAGCTTAAGTACAGGGGGCAAGGGGCAAGGAGAGACCCAGTACTTC.

The chain couples TRBV28 to TRBJ2-1; D possibly corresponds to TRBD1 (5 bases). The CDR3 runs 16 residues. Trimming took off 4 bases at V and 2 bases at J, with 15 bases between the two ends. Germline V gene data show CDR1 as MDHEN and CDR2 as SYDVKM. CDR3 loop: CASSSYGATTYNEQFF. The CDR3 DNA follows: TGTGCCAGCAGTTCGTATGGGGCAACCACCTACAATGAGCAGTTCTTC.

This clonotype was seen many times. The chain is built from TRBV10-3 and TRBJ1-1; D unclear. The germline CDR1 and CDR2 sequences are ENHRY and SYGVKD. V was pared by 6 bases and J by 1 base, with 12 bases between. The CDR3 spans 14 residues. The CDR3 sequence is CAIRETTRNTEAFF. The CDR3 nucleotides are TGTGCCATCAGGGAAACGACGAGGAACACTGAAGCTTTCTTT.

The chain employs TRBV7-8 and TRBJ1-6; a weak D match, TRBD1 (6 bases). Germline V gene sequence: CDR1 SGHVS, CDR2 FQNEAQ. The V gene lost 0 bases and the J gene lost 10 bases, with 13 bases spanning the gap. This CDR3 spans 15 amino acids. The CDR3 bases are TGTGCCAGCAGCTTAGCCGGCAGGGGAGGCTCACCCCTCCACTTT. As protein: CASSLAGRGGSPLHF. The full variable domain, rest sourced from reference TRBV7-8 and TRBJ1-6, is GAGVSQSPRYKVAKRGQDVALRCDPISGHVSLFWYQQALGQGPEFLTYFQNEAQLDKSGLPSDRFFAERPEGSVSTLKIQRTQQEDSAVYLCASSLAGRGGSPLHFGNGTRLTVT.

This chain joins TRBV4-2 and TRBJ2-2; 11 bases fit TRBD2. After removal of 4 bases from V and 1 base from J, the junction contained 14 bases not matched to a gene. This CDR3 contains 20 residues. Looked up from germline, CDR1 is LGHNA and CDR2 is YNFKEQ. CDR3 region: CASSRASGLAGGENTGELFF. CDR3 DNA: TGTGCCAGCAGCCGTGCGAGTGGGCTAGCGGGGGGCGAGAACACCGGGGAGCTGTTTTTT.

This clonotype was picked up many times. The rearrangement uses TRBV5-1 and TRBJ2-7; D not certain. CDR3 length: 13 amino acids. V was clipped by 0 bases and J by 4 bases, with 8 bases between them. In germline, CDR1 is SGHRS, CDR2 YFSETQ. The CDR3 DNA reads as TGCGCCAGCAGCTTGGCCAGTAGGTACGAGCAGTACTTC. This translates into CASSLASRYEQYF.

This clonotype was recorded at least ten times. This chain links TRBV5-6 with TRBJ1-3; no definite D call. The CDR3 sequence is 15 residues long. Trimming removed 1 base from V and 4 bases from J, with 12 bases in between. Germline lookup yields CDR1 SGHDT and CDR2 YYEEEE. CDR3 sequence: CASSLFGLTGNTIYF. The CDR3 nucleotides read TGTGCCAGCAGCTTGTTCGGCCTCACAGGAAACACCATATATTTT.